Each of the 5 T cell receptor beta chains below was sequenced from the same sample in a study of T cell changes during pregnancy in multiple sclerosis. TCRdb's copy holds only in-frame clones and misses some; the assay was immunoSEQ multiplex PCR. Of approximately 79,000 clones detected, around 94% appear once; the ten largest clones hold 0.2% to 0.25%. Sequenced here: CD4+ T cells from peripheral blood mononuclear cells, sampled before pregnancy. The receptors stem from a female donor with multiple sclerosis, enrolled in a pregnancy study.

The chain employs TRBV10-3 and TRBJ2-4; no definite D call. CDR3 length: 15 residues. Germline assignment: CDR1 ENHRY and CDR2 SYGVKD. V was pared by 2 bases and J by 0 bases, with 8 bases between. The CDR3 DNA is TGTGCCATCAGTGAGGGGCAGATAGCCAAAAACATTCAGTACTTC. Its translation is CAISEGQIAKNIQYF.

This chain connects TRBV11-2 to TRBJ2-7; TRBD2 is a possible D gene (6 bases). The V gene's germline CDR1 is SGHAT and CDR2 FQNNGV. The CDR3 has 15 residues. V gave up 5 bases and J gave up 5 bases, with 19 bases separating them. CDR3 protein: CASSILGTGGHEQYF. In DNA, the CDR3 is TGTGCCAGCAGCATTCTAGGGACTGGAGGGCACGAGCAGTACTTC.

The table lists this clone with a count of one. The rearrangement links TRBV5-1 to TRBJ1-4; D uncertain. CDR1 is SGHRS, CDR2 YFSETQ, per germline. This CDR3 contains 15 residues. The ends were cut back, 4 bases at V and 4 bases at J, with 14 bases in the middle. The DNA for the CDR3 is TGCGCCAGCAGCCAAGCCGGGATCAATAATGAAAAACTGTTTTTT. It translates to CASSQAGINNEKLFF.

The V gene is TRBV19, the J gene TRBJ1-1; possibly TRBD1 for D (5 bases). The CDR3 extends over 15 amino acids. CDR1 is LNHDA and CDR2 is SQIVND in the germline V gene (reference sequence). V was trimmed by 2 bases and J by 2 bases, leaving 12 bases between them. This CDR3 is CASSITGQGNTEAFF. DNA of the CDR3: TGTGCCAGTAGTATAACTGGGCAGGGTAACACTGAAGCTTTCTTT.

This clone was found once. The chain has TRBV6-5 and TRBJ1-3; no definite D call. V gave up 6 bases and J gave up 6 bases, with 6 bases separating them. The CDR3 runs to 11 residues. Germline lookup yields CDR1 MNHEY and CDR2 SVGAGI. This chain's CDR3 is CASSRENTIYF. The CDR3 DNA reads TGTGCCAGCAGCCGGGAAAACACCATATATTTT.